This entry lists 32 T cell receptor beta chains sequenced from one sample in a study of cytomegalovirus exposure and HLA in healthy donors (dated by TCRdb to 2016 to 2017). Libraries were prepared through the immunoSEQ multiplex PCR assay. The multiplex PCR relied on a mix of 60 forward primers for TCR Vbeta segments and 13 reverse primers for TCR Jbeta segments. TCRdb re-hosts the immuneACCESS table, in-frame sequences only. Its copies lack some clones; in the studies checked, an unresolved V gene accounts for under half of them, and the cause for the rest is not known. The table for this sample lists under 200,000 clones; more than 70% of them were counted only once. The top ten clones comprise around 0.93% of the sample. The sequenced sample was PBMCs. All receptors come from a man aged 25 to 40 in good health and CMV-seronegative.

With regard to this clone: The junction departs from germline at one end; a sequencing error may be responsible. The chain is built from TRBV28 and TRBJ1-6, with a tentative D call TRBD1 (5 bases). The germline V gene encodes CDR1 MDHEN and CDR2 SYDVKM. The CDR3 sequence is 19 residues long. The CDR3: CASSLRSGLGGIYNSPLHF. CDR3 nucleotides: TGCGCCAGCAGTTTACGGTCGGGGTTGGGGGGGATCTATAATTCACCCCTCCACTTT.

The CDR3 sequence: CASRLVGYSGKPEQYF. In nucleotides, the CDR3 is TGTGCAAGTCGCTTAGTGGGTTACAGCGGAAAACCCGAGCAGTACTTC. The rearrangement uses TRBV12-2 and TRBJ2-7; the tabulated D call, TRBD2, remains unverified against the DNA. TRBV12-2 corresponds to a pseudogene. The CDR3 loop spans 16 amino acids.

The chain links TRBV29-1 to TRBJ2-3; TRBD1 aligns across 9 bases. Germline V gene sequence: CDR1 SQVTM, CDR2 ANQGSEA. This CDR3 has 18 amino acids. Losses at the gene ends were 8 bases for V and 2 bases for J; bases not matched to a gene: 20. CDR3 nucleotide sequence: TGCAGCTGCACCAGGTGGGGTTCGGGACAGGGACACACAGATACGCAGTATTTT. It is translated as CSCTRWGSGQGHTDTQYF.

The gene calls are TRBV19 and TRBJ2-2, with TRBD1 identical over 9 bases. CDR3 length: 15 residues. V lost 7 bases to trimming and J lost 4 bases; unmatched junction nucleotides: 7. Looked up from germline, CDR1 is LNHDA and CDR2 is SQIVND (reference sequence). DNA of the CDR3: TGTGCCAGTACCACATGGACAGGGGCCACCGGGGAGCTGTTTTTT. It codes for CASTTWTGATGELFF.

This chain uses TRBV4-3 with TRBJ1-1; 7 nucleotides agree with TRBD1. Losses at the gene ends were 2 bases for V and 1 base for J; bases not matched to a gene: 4. CDR1 is LGHNA and CDR2 is YSLEER in the germline V gene. There are 15 residues in the CDR3. In DNA form, the CDR3 reads TGCGCCAGCAGCCAATGGACAGGTGCGAACACTGAAGCTTTCTTT. It codes for CASSQWTGANTEAFF.

This chain connects TRBV7-9 to TRBJ1-1; D not certain. Germline loops: CDR1 SEHNR, CDR2 FQNEAQ (reference sequence). V was pared by 1 base and J by 0 bases, with 9 bases between. The CDR3 contains 15 residues. The CDR3 DNA sequence: TGTGCCAGCAGCTTAGGGGCTGGGTTGAACACTGAAGCTTTCTTT. This sequence encodes CASSLGAGLNTEAFF.

The rearrangement uses TRBV27 and TRBJ1-2; 9 bases are shared with TRBD1. With V trimmed by 3 bases and J by 8 bases, 10 bases remained unmatched. Germline CDR1 MNHEY, CDR2 SMNVEV (reference sequence). The CDR3 has 15 residues. The CDR3 protein is CASSFSGTGSRGYTF. In DNA form, the CDR3 reads TGTGCCAGCAGTTTCAGCGGGACAGGGAGTCGGGGCTACACCTTC.

This CDR3 reads CASSIMPGGTEAFF. CDR3 nucleotide sequence: TGTGCCAGTAGTATAATGCCCGGCGGCACTGAAGCTTTCTTT. This sequence joins TRBV19 and TRBJ1-1; D remains ambiguous. The CDR3 contains 14 residues. Deletions cut 2 bases from V and 4 bases from J, with 11 bases between. From germline, CDR1 is LNHDA and CDR2 SQIVND (reference sequence).

The chain recombines TRBV11-2 with TRBJ2-4; 12 positions match TRBD2. Trimming removed 3 bases from V and 0 bases from J; junction bases left unmatched: 3. The CDR3 contains 17 residues. The germline V gene has CDR1 SGHAT and CDR2 FQNNGV. CDR3 sequence reads: CASSFTGLAGAKNIQYF. In DNA form, the CDR3 reads TGTGCCAGCAGCTTTACGGGACTAGCGGGAGCCAAAAACATTCAGTACTTC.

The chain is built from TRBV7-9 and TRBJ1-1, with D hard to call. Germline assignment: CDR1 SEHNR and CDR2 FQNEAQ (reference sequence). The CDR3 contains 13 residues. Between the trimmed V and J ends, which lost 0 bases and 1 base, there was a span of 3 bases. The CDR3 DNA reads TGTGCCAGCAGCTTAGCACAGAACACTGAAGCTTTCTTT. Translation: CASSLAQNTEAFF.

This clone is a singleton in its sample. V and J are TRBV7-9 and TRBJ2-5; D is perhaps TRBD1 (6 bases). Trimming shortened V by 3 bases and J by 7 bases, and 24 bases separated the two germline ends. Germline V gives CDR1 SEHNR, CDR2 FQNEAQ (reference sequence). The CDR3 length is 17 residues. As DNA, the CDR3 is TGTGCCAGCAGCTTCCCCCAAACCCCGGGACACTCCCTGACCCAGTACTTC. Translating it yields CASSFPQTPGHSLTQYF. Full variable domain (missing parts from reference TRBV7-9 and TRBJ2-5): DTGVSQNPRHKITKRGQNVTFRCDPISEHNRLYWYRQTLGQGPEFLTYFQNEAQLEKSRLLSDRFSAERPKGSFSTLEIQRTEQGDSAMYLCASSFPQTPGHSLTQYFGPGTRLLVL.

V is TRBV21-1 and J is TRBJ1-5; the D call in the table, TRBD1, was not verified against the DNA. TRBV21-1 is noted as a pseudogene. This CDR3 has 16 residues. The CDR3 region is CASKIPDRGLSQPQHF. CDR3 coding DNA: TGTGCCAGCAAGATACCAGACAGGGGCCTAAGTCAGCCCCAGCATTTT.

J is TRBJ2-7 and V is TRBV6-1; 9 bases match TRBD2. After removal of 3 bases from V and 1 base from J, the junction contained 10 bases not matched to a gene. The CDR3 has 17 amino acids. The germline gives CDR1 MNHNS, CDR2 SASEGT. CDR3 loop: CASSDWLAGIYSYEQYF. In DNA, the CDR3 is TGTGCCAGCAGTGATTGGCTAGCGGGGATTTATTCCTACGAGCAGTACTTC.

The V and J genes are TRBV6-6 and TRBJ1-2, with D possibly TRBD1 on 5 matching bases. The CDR3 is 14 amino acids. Trimming removed 0 bases at V and 8 bases at J, with 13 bases between. Germline V gives CDR1 MNHNY, CDR2 SVGAGI (reference sequence). CDR3 DNA: TGTGCCAGCAGTTACTCGGGCAGGGAAGAGGGCTACACCTTC. Protein product: CASSYSGREEGYTF.

This clone has a single count. Other DNA sequences of this sample code for an identical CDR3. The chain combines TRBV7-9 with TRBJ1-3; D not resolved. Germline CDR1 SEHNR, CDR2 FQNEAQ (reference sequence). The CDR3 runs 13 residues. Trimming took 3 bases from V and 2 from J, leaving 5 bases between them. CDR3 nucleotide sequence: TGTGCCAGCAGCTTGACAACTGGAAACACCATATATTTT. It translates to CASSLTTGNTIYF.

The rearrangement uses TRBV6-1 and TRBJ2-7; 8 nucleotides agree with TRBD1. V lost 5 bases, J lost 5 bases, and 8 bases stayed unmatched. This CDR3 spans 14 amino acids. Germline V gene data show CDR1 as MNHNS and CDR2 as SASEGT. For the CDR3, the DNA is TGTGCCAGCAGTCCAACAGGGGGTCGCCACGAGCAGTACTTC. Protein product: CASSPTGGRHEQYF.

The chain employs TRBV13 and TRBJ2-1; 10 bases are shared with TRBD1. CDR3 length: 15 residues. Germline CDR1 is PRHDT and CDR2 is FYEKMQ (reference sequence). V lost 6 bases, J lost 8 bases, and 10 bases stayed unmatched. The CDR3 is CASSFTGQGRDEQFF. DNA of the CDR3: TGTGCCAGCAGTTTTACGGGACAGGGGAGGGATGAGCAGTTCTTC.

V usage is TRBV5-1 and J usage is TRBJ2-1; 9 positions match TRBD2. V lost 6 bases, J lost 0 bases, and 10 bases stayed unmatched. The CDR3 is 17 amino acids. Germline values: CDR1 SGHRS, CDR2 YFSETQ. CDR3 loop: CASIPGLAPNSYNEQFF. CDR3 nucleotides: TGCGCCAGCATTCCGGGACTAGCACCAAACTCCTACAATGAGCAGTTCTTC.

This rearrangement joins TRBV11-3 to TRBJ2-7; 9 nucleotides line up with TRBD1. Germline values: CDR1 SGHNT, CDR2 YENEEA. The CDR3 totals 12 residues. The V segment lost 6 bases and the J segment 7 bases; nucleotides outside the gene matches: 4. CDR3 residues: CASRRQGGEQYF. Written as DNA, the CDR3 is TGTGCCAGCAGACGACAGGGGGGGGAGCAGTACTTC.

The genes are TRBV15 and TRBJ2-5; 7 nucleotides align to TRBD1. V lost 3 bases to trimming and J lost 3 bases; unmatched junction nucleotides: 7. Germline V CDR1 and CDR2: LNHNV, YYDKDF (reference sequence). This CDR3 comprises 15 residues. CDR3 sequence reads: CATSRSLGTEETQYF. The CDR3 DNA is TGTGCCACCAGCAGGTCCCTAGGGACAGAAGAGACCCAGTACTTC. The complete variable domain, with remaining parts taken from reference TRBV15 and TRBJ2-5, reads DAMVIQNPRYQVTQFGKPVTLSCSQTLNHNVMYWYQQKSSQAPKLLFHYYDKDFNNEADTPDNFQSRRPNTSFCFLDIRSPGLGDTAMYLCATSRSLGTEETQYFGPGTRLLVL.

The chain links TRBV4-3 to TRBJ2-7, with D possibly TRBD2 on 6 matching bases. With 3 bases removed from V and 6 bases from J, the gap between germline ends came to 12 bases. Germline V lookup: CDR1 LGHNA, CDR2 YSLEER. The CDR3 runs 13 residues. The CDR3 DNA reads as TGCGCCAGCAGCCAGTCCCCGACTAGCGAGCAGTACTTC. This encodes CASSQSPTSEQYF.

CDR3 sequence: CAWEGQGRYTEAFF. In nucleotides, the CDR3 is TGTGCCTGGGAGGGACAGGGAAGGTACACTGAAGCTTTCTTT. V and J are TRBV30 and TRBJ1-1, with TRBD1 matching 9 bases. Germline assignment: CDR1 GTSNPN and CDR2 SVGIG (reference sequence). The ends lost 5 bases at V and 3 bases at J; junction bases unmatched: 7. The CDR3 totals 14 residues.

The gene calls are TRBV2 and TRBJ1-5; 10 bases agree with TRBD1. Germline V gene lookup returns CDR1 SNHLY and CDR2 FYNNEI. The CDR3 sequence is 14 residues long. J was trimmed by 4 bases and V by 5 bases; bases with no gene match: 2. CDR3 nucleotides: TGTGCCAGCAGTCCGGACAGGGGGAATCAGCCCCAGCATTTT. This sequence encodes CASSPDRGNQPQHF.

This chain joins TRBV5-1 and TRBJ2-7, with 8 bases matching TRBD2. The CDR3 is 15 residues long. Germline loops: CDR1 SGHRS, CDR2 YFSETQ. V dropped 3 bases and J dropped 4; count of bases not matched to a gene: 9. The CDR3 DNA follows: TGCGCCAGCAGCTACTTAGCGGGGAGTTTGTACGAGCAGTACTTC. Residues: CASSYLAGSLYEQYF. Together with reference TRBV5-1 and TRBJ2-7, the CDR3 gives the full variable domain: KAGVTQTPRYLIKTRGQQVTLSCSPISGHRSVSWYQQTPGQGLQFLFEYFSETQRNKGNFPGRFSGRQFSNSRSEMNVSTLELGDSALYLCASSYLAGSLYEQYFGPGTRLTVT.

This clone was counted only a few times. This chain uses TRBV5-1 with TRBJ2-7; 7 nucleotides match TRBD1. This CDR3 contains 15 residues. The J segment lost 1 base and the V segment lost 1 base, leaving 5 bases of the junction unmatched. Per germline, CDR1 SGHRS and CDR2 YFSETQ. The CDR3 loop is CASSLLFRGSYEQYF. The CDR3 DNA reads as TGCGCCAGCAGCTTGTTGTTCAGGGGGTCCTACGAGCAGTACTTC.

This clone was picked up a small number of times. This chain connects TRBV28 to TRBJ2-1, with 8 bases aligning to TRBD1. This CDR3 comprises 15 residues. Germline V gene lookup returns CDR1 MDHEN and CDR2 SYDVKM. With 4 bases clipped from V and 5 bases from J, the junction kept 7 bases outside the gene matches. The CDR3 region is CASSSQWDRHNEQFF. DNA for the CDR3: TGTGCCAGCAGTTCCCAGTGGGACAGGCACAATGAGCAGTTCTTC.

The V gene is TRBV6-5, the J gene TRBJ2-3; 8 bases line up with TRBD1. The CDR3 has 15 amino acids. The germline CDR1 and CDR2 sequences are MNHEY and SVGAGI. V shed 2 bases, J shed 3 bases, and the junction held 4 bases outside the gene matches. CDR3: CASSYARGPTDTQYF. The DNA for the CDR3 is TGTGCCAGCAGTTACGCCAGGGGGCCAACAGATACGCAGTATTTT.

The CDR3 reads CASSPPGGETQYF. CDR3 sequence (DNA): TGTGCCAGCAGCCCCCCAGGAGGGGAGACCCAGTACTTC. The V gene is TRBV9, the J gene TRBJ2-5, with a weak D call TRBD2 (6 bases). Germline V gives CDR1 SGDLS, CDR2 YYNGEE. The V end was cut by 4 bases, the J end by 5 bases, with 12 bases between. CDR3 size: 13 residues.

This clone was seen more than once but under ten times. The chain carries TRBV19 and TRBJ2-4, with D perhaps matching TRBD2 (5 bases). This CDR3 region has 16 residues. Germline V gene lookup returns CDR1 LNHDA and CDR2 SQIVND (reference sequence). Trimming removed 6 bases from V and 3 bases from J, with 18 bases in between. The CDR3 sequence is CASRTFVGVDKNIQYF. The CDR3 nucleotides read TGTGCCAGTAGGACGTTCGTGGGAGTGGACAAAAACATTCAGTACTTC.

This chain joins TRBV5-1 and TRBJ2-1; 8 positions match TRBD2. V trimming: 4 bases; J trimming: 8 bases; junction bases outside the gene matches: 8. The CDR3 loop spans 14 amino acids. The V gene's germline CDR1 is SGHRS and CDR2 YFSETQ. CDR3 sequence reads: CASSHGGVGDEQFF. CDR3 nucleotide sequence: TGCGCCAGCAGCCACGGGGGGGTTGGTGATGAGCAGTTCTTC.

The chain is built from TRBV27 and TRBJ2-5; no clear D. This CDR3 comprises 14 residues. Trimming stripped 6 bases from V and 4 bases from J, with 15 bases between. In germline, CDR1 is MNHEY, CDR2 SMNVEV (reference sequence). CDR3 amino acids: CASSTLAAIETQYF. The CDR3, as DNA: TGTGCCAGCAGCACCCTTGCGGCCATAGAGACCCAGTACTTC.

The J gene is TRBJ2-7, the V gene TRBV6-5; the D gene is possibly TRBD1 (5 bases). Trimming removed 6 bases from V and 6 bases from J, with 18 bases in between. Germline loops: CDR1 MNHEY, CDR2 SVGAGI. The CDR3 has 14 residues. This chain's CDR3 is CASSQQERTSEQYF. For the CDR3, the DNA is TGTGCCAGCAGCCAACAGGAACGAACGAGCGAGCAGTACTTC.